This TCR beta chain was sequenced in a study of blood T cell repertoires in COVID-19 (dated by TCRdb to between 2020 and 2021). At the level of the whole study: Samples covering the acute and convalescent phases of COVID-19 were provided by collaborators in the United States, Italy and Spain. The material from the prospective study consisted of cDNA or gDNA derived from T cells, B-cell-depleted T cells, or PBMCs. The dataset comprised deeply sampled blood TCRbeta repertoires from subjects exposed to, actively infected with, or recovered from COVID-19. The repertoires were made available in a free public database intended to serve as a resource for research on the immune response to SARS-CoV-2. Samples were obtained from the ongoing ImmuneRACE study (first 160 participants) and from roughly 1,300 subjects provided by 6 global collaborators. The sample metadata nearly always contained a de-identified subject ID, COVID-19 status, age in years and sex. Where HLA class I and class II types were available, the types were taken from metadata supplied by the sample provider, not from assay-based typing. Here is what the overall study found, with its caveats: The amount of clinical and demographic metadata varied by source and participant and was provided uncurated.

Of note for this clone: No antigen is known for it. Per-base qualities were not stored, and no clone one base away is much larger.

Whole blood was collected in K2EDTA tubes by collaborating institutions according to the institutions' own protocols. Collaborator samples were shipped for TCRbeta analysis as frozen whole blood, isolated PBMCs, or DNA extracted from either sample type. The immunoSEQ Assay, a bias-controlled multiplex PCR, was used to amplify TCRbeta CDR3 regions from genomic DNA. Processing in the source paper ran as follows. Within the assay, amplification of reference gene primers was used to estimate how many nucleated cells each sample contained. Sequence reads were collapsed and filtered to measure the absolute abundance of every unique TCRbeta CDR3 rearrangement. For each sample, productive Simpson clonality was calculated as the square root of Simpson's diversity index across productive rearrangements. Drawn from immuneACCESS, this table holds only the in-frame rearrangements with V and J called that TCRdb kept. Clones are partly lost; checked studies trace under half to an unresolved V gene and leave the rest unexplained. D and trimming come from the DNA, and the V and J calls and clone size come from that table. The sample table contains 95,000 to 110,000 clones; only one count was recorded for about 92% of them. The top ten constitute approximately 17% of the sample.

The germline V end is reduced by 4 bases and the J end by 0 bases; junction bases left unmatched: 5. Including cysteine and phenylalanine, the CDR3 has 16 amino acids. Just CDR3 DNA is preserved here, 48 bases in frame from base 1. CDR1 LGHDT and CDR2 YNNKEL are derived from the germline V gene (reference sequence). The receptor's source is a woman older than 75 in a cohort sampled during active COVID-19. Recombination connected TRBV3-1 (or the pseudogene TRBV3-2) to TRBJ2-1, with 8 central nucleotides matching TRBD2. Sequencing input: peripheral blood. The DNA sequence follows: TGTGCCAGCAGCCCCGGGACTAGACCCTCCTACAATGAGCAGTTCTTC. Translated, it gives CASSPGTRPSYNEQFF.